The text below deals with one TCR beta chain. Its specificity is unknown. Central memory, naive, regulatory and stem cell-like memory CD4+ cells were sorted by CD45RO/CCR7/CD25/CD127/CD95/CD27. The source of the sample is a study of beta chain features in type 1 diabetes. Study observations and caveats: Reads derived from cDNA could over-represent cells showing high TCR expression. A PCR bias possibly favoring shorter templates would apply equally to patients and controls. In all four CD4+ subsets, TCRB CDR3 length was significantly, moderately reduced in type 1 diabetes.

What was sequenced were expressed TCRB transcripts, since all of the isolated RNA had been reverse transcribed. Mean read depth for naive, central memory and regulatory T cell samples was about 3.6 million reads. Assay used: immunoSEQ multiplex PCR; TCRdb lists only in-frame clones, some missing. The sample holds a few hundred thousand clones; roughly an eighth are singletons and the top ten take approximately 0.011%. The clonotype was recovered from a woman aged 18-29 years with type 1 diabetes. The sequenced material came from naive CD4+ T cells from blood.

This chain's CDR3 is CASSGLLTNTGELFF. The CDR3 DNA follows: TGTGCCAGCAGCGGGCTCCTCACGAACACCGGGGAGCTGTTTTTT. V is TRBV14 and J is TRBJ2-2, with D uncertain. Per the germline V gene, CDR1 is SGHDN and CDR2 is FVKESK. The CDR3 is 15 amino acids. The germline V and J ends were trimmed by 5 bases and 0 bases, with 10 bases remaining between them.